This T cell receptor beta chain was captured by sequencing in a study of CD8+ T cells in alopecia areata. Study overall: Skin-grafted roughly 7-11-week-old female C3H/HeJ mice received tissue from roughly 6-13-month-old C3H/HeJ donors with spontaneous alopecia.

Whole-study results and caveats: Alopecia totalis/universalis scalp especially showed more expanded CD8+ clones than normal scalp. With patients, TCR sharing proved less clear than in mice, a difference possibly related to HLA. Scalp samples also contribute reads from the resident alphabeta T cells found in normal skin.

RNA was isolated and reverse transcribed to cDNA, the sequencing template. Assay used: immunoSEQ multiplex PCR; TCRdb lists only in-frame clones, some missing. The repertoire consists of more than 250,000 clones, none detected only once. Cells that came from pooled cutaneous lymph nodes were sorted using CD4, CD8alpha, NKG2D, NKG2ACE and other markers. This clone was seen only a few times. The antigen remains undetermined. Gene labels here are mouse ones. This receptor was taken from a C3H/HeJ mouse with alopecia areata. The MHC haplotype of this mouse line is H2-k. The source material was CD4+ T cells sorted from a lymph node.

CDR3 amino acids: CASSDQIANSDYTF. The covered CDR3 bases are TGTGCCAGCAGTGATCAGATCGCAAACTCC. The chain employs TRBV13-1 and TRBJ1-2; D is undetermined. Read coverage stops 4 residues before the CDR3 terminus; the germline J gene supplies the remainder. The CDR3 loop spans 14 amino acids. The germline CDR1 and CDR2 sequences are NSHNY and SYGAGN. V was pared by 1 base and J by 0 bases, with 7 bases between.